Given below is one T cell receptor beta chain in context. Many counts were recorded for this clonotype. Its antigen specificity is not known. No much larger clone exists at a distance of one base, and base qualities are not known. For repertoire sequencing, the TCR beta CDR3 regions were amplified from RNA transcripts. A first-round RT-PCR used HTBI primers with the Qiagen OneStep RT-PCR kit, followed by a second-round multiplex PCR, size selection and purification. Libraries were sequenced on an Illumina HiSeq2000 using paired-end 100 bp reads. The study's own analysis went as follows. SOAPnuke was used to process the reads, removing any read that contained adapters or uncalled bases, had a mean Phred below 15, or lacked an exact match to the constant primer or identifier. COPE v1.2.5 was used to merge the high-quality paired reads. Clonotypes were defined as unique nucleotide sequences and were aligned to IMGT TRB V, D and J references using MiTCR v1.1. The analysis was limited to V-J combinations with a frequency above 0.0001, which together covered 98% to 99.2% of repertoires. For each V-J combination, a TCR clonal expansion and chaos score was defined as F50 clonal expansion divided by the chaos observed in the TCRdist matrix. Welch's t-statistics and random forest were used to reduce the features to about a dozen V-J combinations, which were then used as input to a naive Bayes classifier. The Morisita-Horn index was used to measure how similar the thyroid and blood repertoires were. TCRdb reran the public reads through fastp at Q25 and MiXCR, keeping productive beta chains. Each record represents a unique CDR3 protein, reported with the most common genes and DNA among its rows. The V and J calls and clone size come from TCRdb's table, not from the authors' own analysis. Present in this sample are around 400,000 distinct CDR3 sequences, approximately 16% of which were seen just once. 1.5% to 2% of the sample lies in the top ten.

The ophthalmopathy patients had moderately to severely active disease, with a Clinical Activity Score of 3 or higher, a NOSPECS grade of 4 or higher, and a disease duration of less than 3 months. Patients with other autoimmune diseases, uncontrolled infections, pregnancy or lactation were excluded. Diagnosis relied on clinical symptoms, serum thyroxine, TRAb, thyroid ultrasound and orbital computed tomography. Ficoll-Paque density gradient centrifugation was used to isolate PBMCs from under 11 ml of fresh peripheral blood. Trizol reagent was used to extract the total RNA, and its quality was then checked on an Agilent 2100 Bioanalyzer. These data originate in a study of Graves' ophthalmopathy and Graves' hyperthyroidism (dated by TCRdb to between 2017 and 2018). Study-wide context: Peripheral blood was collected before any treatment was given, at the time of initial diagnosis. The study used TCR beta repertoire signatures to distinguish Graves' ophthalmopathy from Graves' hyperthyroidism and to predict progression to ophthalmopathy. In total, 135 blood samples were TCR-sequenced: approximately 42 ophthalmopathy, some 72 hyperthyroidism and approximately 17 hyperthyroidism-to-ophthalmopathy patients. To explore V-J signatures that distinguish ophthalmopathy from hyperthyroidism, a discovery set of 90 to 100 patients was enrolled, made up of 43 with ophthalmopathy and 55 to 65 with stable hyperthyroidism. An independent validation cohort comprised about 20 hyperthyroidism patients and over 15 patients who later progressed from hyperthyroidism to ophthalmopathy. In about six hyperthyroidism patients, the T-cell repertoires found in thyroid tissue were compared with those found in blood. Following sample collection, hyperthyroidism patients were given methimazole at a starting dose of 30 mg daily, and ophthalmopathy patients were given high-dose intravenous methylprednisolone. For training and testing, the 80 to 100 patients in the discovery cohort were randomly divided in a 7:3 ratio.

A distance of 14 bases separates the germline ends of V and J, which lose 5 bases and 1 base respectively. From the cysteine through the phenylalanine, the CDR3 covers 14 amino acids. The DNA shown is the 42-base CDR3, in frame from base 1. CDR1 GTSNPN and CDR2 SVGIG were looked up in the germline V gene (reference sequence). Paper-wide results and their limitations: In cross-validation, the 13-signature model distinguished ophthalmopathy from stable hyperthyroidism with 85% to 90% sensitivity and just under 84% specificity, and in the test set the corresponding values were approximately 80% and 75%. No statistical method was used to set the sample size in advance, and the investigators knew which group each participant was assigned to. Most of the expanded thyroid clonotypes with a frequency above 0.001 were also detected in blood, and it was suggested that the thyroid immune response may be reflected by blood repertoires. In validation, the model predicted ophthalmopathy progression with about 70% sensitivity and 72.22% specificity; roughly eleven predicted patients were CT-confirmed with GO in a median of about 6.2 months.

The source is a woman aged 18 to 35 with Graves' ophthalmopathy. Donor details come from another sample of the same person, matched by shared clones. The sequencing sample was made of peripheral blood. The rearrangement combines TRBV30 with TRBJ1-1; a weak D assignment points to TRBD1 (5 bases agree). CDR3 sequence: CAWASGLRNTEAFF. The DNA sequence is as follows: TGTGCCTGGGCCTCGGGACTCCGGAACACTGAAGCTTTCTTT.